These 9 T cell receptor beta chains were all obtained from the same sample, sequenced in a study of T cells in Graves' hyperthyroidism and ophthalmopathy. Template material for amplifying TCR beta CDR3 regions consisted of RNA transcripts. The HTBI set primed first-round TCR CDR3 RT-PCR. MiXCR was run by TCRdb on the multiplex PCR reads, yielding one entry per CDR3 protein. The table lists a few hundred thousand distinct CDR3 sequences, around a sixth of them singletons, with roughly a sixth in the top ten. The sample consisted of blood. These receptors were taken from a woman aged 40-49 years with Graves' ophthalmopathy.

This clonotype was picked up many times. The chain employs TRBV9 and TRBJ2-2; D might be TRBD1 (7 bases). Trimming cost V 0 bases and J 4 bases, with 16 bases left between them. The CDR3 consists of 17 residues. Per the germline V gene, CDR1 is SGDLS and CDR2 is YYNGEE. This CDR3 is CASSVARGAGTTGELFF. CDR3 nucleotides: TGTGCCAGCAGCGTAGCCAGGGGGGCAGGGACCACCGGGGAGCTGTTTTTT.

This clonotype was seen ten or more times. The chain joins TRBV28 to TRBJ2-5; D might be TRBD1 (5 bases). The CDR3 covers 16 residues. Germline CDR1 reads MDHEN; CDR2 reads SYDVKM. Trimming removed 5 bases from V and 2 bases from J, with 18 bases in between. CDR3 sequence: CASSDLDIWLQETQYF. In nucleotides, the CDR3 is TGTGCCAGCAGTGATTTGGACATTTGGTTGCAAGAGACCCAGTACTTC.

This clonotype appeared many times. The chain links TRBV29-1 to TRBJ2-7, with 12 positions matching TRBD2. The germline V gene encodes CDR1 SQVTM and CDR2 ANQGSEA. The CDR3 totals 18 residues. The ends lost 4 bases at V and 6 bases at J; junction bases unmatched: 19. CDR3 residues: CSVVILFTSGRMGSEQYF. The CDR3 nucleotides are TGCAGCGTTGTAATTCTATTTACTAGCGGGAGGATGGGCTCCGAGCAGTACTTC.

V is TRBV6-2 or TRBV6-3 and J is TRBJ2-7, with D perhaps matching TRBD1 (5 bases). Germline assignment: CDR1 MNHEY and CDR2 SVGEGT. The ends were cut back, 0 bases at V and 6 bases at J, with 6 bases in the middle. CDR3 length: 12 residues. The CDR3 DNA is TGTGCCAGCAGTTACTCGACAGCCGAGCAGTACTTC. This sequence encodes CASSYSTAEQYF.

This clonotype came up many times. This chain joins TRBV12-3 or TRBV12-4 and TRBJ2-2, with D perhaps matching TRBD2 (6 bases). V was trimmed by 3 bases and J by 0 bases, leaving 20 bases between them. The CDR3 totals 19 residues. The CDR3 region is CASSLSRSTGTANTGELFF. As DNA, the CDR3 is TGTGCCAGCAGTTTGAGCCGTTCGACCGGGACTGCGAACACCGGGGAGCTGTTTTTT.

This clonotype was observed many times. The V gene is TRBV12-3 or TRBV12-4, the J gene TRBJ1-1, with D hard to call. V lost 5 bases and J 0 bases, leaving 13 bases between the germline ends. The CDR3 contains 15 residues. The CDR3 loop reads CASSDPRVMNTEAFF. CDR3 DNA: TGTGCCAGCAGTGATCCTAGGGTCATGAACACTGAAGCTTTCTTT.

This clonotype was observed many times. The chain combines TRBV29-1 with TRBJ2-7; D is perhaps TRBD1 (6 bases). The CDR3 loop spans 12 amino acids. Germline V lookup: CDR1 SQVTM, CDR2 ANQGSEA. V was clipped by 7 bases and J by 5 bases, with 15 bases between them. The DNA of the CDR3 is TGCAGCGCCGAGGACAGTATCGACGAGCAGTACTTC. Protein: CSAEDSIDEQYF.

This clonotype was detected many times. The DNA for the CDR3 is TGTGCCACCAGTGACCGACTAGCGGGGGGCACAGATACGCAGTATTTT. This codes for CATSDRLAGGTDTQYF. The chain carries TRBV24-1 and TRBJ2-3; 12 nucleotides align to TRBD2. CDR1 and CDR2 from the germline V gene are KGHDR and SFDVKD. V dropped 4 bases and J dropped 1; count of bases not matched to a gene: 2. The CDR3 is 16 residues long.

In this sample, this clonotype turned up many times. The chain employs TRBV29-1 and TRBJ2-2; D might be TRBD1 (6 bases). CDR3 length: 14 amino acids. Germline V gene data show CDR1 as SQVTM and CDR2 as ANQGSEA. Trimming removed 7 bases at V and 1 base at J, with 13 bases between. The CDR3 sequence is CSARGTLNTGELFF. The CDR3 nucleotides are TGCAGCGCCAGAGGGACACTGAACACCGGGGAGCTGTTTTTT.